This T cell receptor (beta chain) was observed in a study of identical twins (dated by TCRdb to the mid-2010s). General notes on the study: The study deep-sequenced TCR alpha and beta repertoires from monozygotic twins, unrelated adults of various ages and cord blood to test whether fetal clonotypes persist. Replicate twin experiments were performed at different times using different library preparation protocols to rule out contamination.

Library prep was done by 5' RACE. These reads were obtained on an Illumina HiSeq 2000. Template switching introduced a universal primer binding site; the final cDNA contained a unique molecular identifier, enabling accurate counting of TCR cDNA molecules. Specific primers in the conserved constant-segment region were used to synthesize first-strand cDNA for the TCR alpha and beta chains. To control for contamination, each cDNA library was double barcoded with a SMART-Mk sample barcode plus Illumina barcodes. Two successive PCR steps introduced TruSeq adapter sequences along with Illumina sample barcodes. The Illumina HiSeq platform was used with custom primers to sequence TCR alpha and beta cDNA libraries. The authors processed their data as follows. Unique molecular identifiers were extracted from raw reads with MiGEC, and CDR3 positions were determined with MiXCR. For each individual, recombination models were inferred using an EM algorithm with the repgenHMM and IGoR tools. Shared clonotypes were analyzed with the tcR package in R, and sharing was normalized by the product of cloneset sizes. Out-of-frame nonproductive sequences were analyzed to study raw recombination free of thymic and clonal selection effects. TCRdb ran its own pipeline on the public reads, namely fastp trimming at Q25 and MiXCR clone calling, and kept in-frame beta chains. All rows with the same CDR3 protein become a single entry with the most common DNA and genes. The V and J calls follow TCRdb's processing rather than the paper's. The sample table lists about 1.7 million distinct CDR3 sequences, 32% of them with a count of one. 0.27% of the sample rests with the top ten.

Study-level results and caveats: Compared with coincidental sharing between unrelated individuals, an excess of low generation-probability sequences was observed among out-of-frame TCR alpha sequences shared between twins. Conclusions relied on cross-sectional statistical analysis, since the same donors could not be followed over many years. In beta out-of-frame sequences, excess twin sharing was weaker, because having fewer shared sequences lowered the signal-to-noise ratio. Zero-insertion analyses could be partly confounded by invariant T cells such as MAIT and iNKT, though diverse VJ usage argued against such confounding for most clonotypes. In monozygotic twins, out-of-frame TCR alpha sharing was systematically underestimated by recombination models, although the models agreed with sharing between unrelated individuals. Abundant cord blood beta clonotypes carried fewer insertions; young adult naive repertoires showed a weaker similar trend, while memory repertoires showed none.

The table lists this clonotype with many counts. Its antigen specificity is not known. Base qualities are not provided; no much larger clone lies one nucleotide away. Its CDR3 holds 14 amino acids, cysteine through phenylalanine. The entry retains the CDR3 DNA only, 42 bases that are in frame from base 1. At the junction V is shortened by 5 bases and J by 6 bases; bases outside the gene matches: 9. Every donor was a healthy Caucasian. What was sequenced was cord blood. The chain uses TRBV12-3 or TRBV12-4 and TRBJ1-2; 7 junctional bases match TRBD1. The receptor comes from a newborn girl in good health. The nucleotide sequence is given as TGTGCCAGCAGTCCTCACCTGACAGGGAATGGCTACACCTTC. Translated, this gives CASSPHLTGNGYTF.